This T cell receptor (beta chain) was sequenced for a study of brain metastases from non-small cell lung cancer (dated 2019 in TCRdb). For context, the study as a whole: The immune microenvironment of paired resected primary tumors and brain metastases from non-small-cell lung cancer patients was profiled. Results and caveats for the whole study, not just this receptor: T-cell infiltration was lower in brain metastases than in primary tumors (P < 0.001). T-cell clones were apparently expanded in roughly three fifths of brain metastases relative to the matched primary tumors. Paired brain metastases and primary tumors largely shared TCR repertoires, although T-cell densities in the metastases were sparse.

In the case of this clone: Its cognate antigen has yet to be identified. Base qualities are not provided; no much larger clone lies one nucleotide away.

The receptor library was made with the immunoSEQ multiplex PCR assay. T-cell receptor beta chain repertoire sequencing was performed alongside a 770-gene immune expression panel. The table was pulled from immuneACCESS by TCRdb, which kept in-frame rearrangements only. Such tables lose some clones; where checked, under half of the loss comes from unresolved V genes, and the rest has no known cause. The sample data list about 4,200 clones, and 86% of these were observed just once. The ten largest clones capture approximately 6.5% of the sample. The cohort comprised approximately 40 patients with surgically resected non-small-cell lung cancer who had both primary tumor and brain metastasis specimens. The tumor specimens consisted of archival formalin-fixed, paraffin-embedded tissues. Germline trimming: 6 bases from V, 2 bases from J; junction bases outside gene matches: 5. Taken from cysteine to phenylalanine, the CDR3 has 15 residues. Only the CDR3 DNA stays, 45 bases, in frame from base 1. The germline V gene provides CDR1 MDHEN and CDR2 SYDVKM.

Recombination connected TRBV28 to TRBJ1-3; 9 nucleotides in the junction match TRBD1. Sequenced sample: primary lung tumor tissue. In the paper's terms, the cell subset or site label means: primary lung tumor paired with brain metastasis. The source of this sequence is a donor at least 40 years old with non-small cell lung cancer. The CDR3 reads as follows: CASRKQGAAGNTIYF. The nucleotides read TGTGCCAGCAGAAAACAGGGGGCAGCTGGAAACACCATATATTTT.